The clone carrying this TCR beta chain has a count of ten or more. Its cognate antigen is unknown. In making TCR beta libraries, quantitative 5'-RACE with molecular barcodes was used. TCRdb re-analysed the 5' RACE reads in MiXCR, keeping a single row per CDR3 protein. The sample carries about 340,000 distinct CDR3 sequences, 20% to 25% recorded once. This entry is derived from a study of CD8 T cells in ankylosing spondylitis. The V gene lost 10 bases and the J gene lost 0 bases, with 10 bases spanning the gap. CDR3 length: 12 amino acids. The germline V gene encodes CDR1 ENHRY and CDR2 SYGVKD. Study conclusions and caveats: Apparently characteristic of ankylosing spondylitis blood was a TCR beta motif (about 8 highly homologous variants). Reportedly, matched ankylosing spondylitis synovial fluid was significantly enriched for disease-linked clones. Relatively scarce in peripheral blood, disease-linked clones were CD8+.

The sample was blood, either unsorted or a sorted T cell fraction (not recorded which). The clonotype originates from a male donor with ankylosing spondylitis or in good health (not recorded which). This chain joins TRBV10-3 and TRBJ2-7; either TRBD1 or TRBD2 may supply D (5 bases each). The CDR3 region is CATEGSSYEQYF. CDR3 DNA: TGTGCCACCGAGGGGAGCTCCTACGAGCAGTACTTC.